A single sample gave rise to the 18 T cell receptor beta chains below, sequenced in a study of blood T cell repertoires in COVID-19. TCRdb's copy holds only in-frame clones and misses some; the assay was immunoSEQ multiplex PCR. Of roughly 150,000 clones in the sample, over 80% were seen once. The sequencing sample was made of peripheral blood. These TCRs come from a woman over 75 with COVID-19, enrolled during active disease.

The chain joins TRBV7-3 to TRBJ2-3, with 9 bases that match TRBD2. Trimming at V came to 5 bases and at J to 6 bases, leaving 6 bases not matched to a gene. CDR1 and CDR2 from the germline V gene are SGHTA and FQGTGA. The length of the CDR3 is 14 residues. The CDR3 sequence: CASSPYSGGDTQYF. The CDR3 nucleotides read TGTGCCAGCAGCCCTTATAGCGGGGGTGATACGCAGTATTTT.

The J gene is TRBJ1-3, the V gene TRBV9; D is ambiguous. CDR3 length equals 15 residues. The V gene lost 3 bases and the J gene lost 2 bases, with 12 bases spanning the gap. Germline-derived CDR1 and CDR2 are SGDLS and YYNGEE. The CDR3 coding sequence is TGTGCCAGCAGCGAAAGACCCGGGACTGGAAACACCATATATTTT. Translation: CASSERPGTGNTIYF.

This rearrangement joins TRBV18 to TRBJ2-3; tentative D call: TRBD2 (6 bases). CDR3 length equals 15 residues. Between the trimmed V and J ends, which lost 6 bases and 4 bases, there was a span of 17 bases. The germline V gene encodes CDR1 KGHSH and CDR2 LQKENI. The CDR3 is CASSPPGGISDTQYF. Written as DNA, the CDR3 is TGTGCCAGCTCCCCCCCCGGCGGGATTTCAGATACGCAGTATTTT.

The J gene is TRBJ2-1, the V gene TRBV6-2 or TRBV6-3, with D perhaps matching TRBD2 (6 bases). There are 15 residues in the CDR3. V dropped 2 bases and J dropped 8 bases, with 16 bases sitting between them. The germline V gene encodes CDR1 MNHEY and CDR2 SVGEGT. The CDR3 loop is CASSYRGTGGYEQFF. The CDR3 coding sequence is TGTGCCAGCAGTTACCGGGGGACCGGAGGCTATGAGCAGTTCTTC.

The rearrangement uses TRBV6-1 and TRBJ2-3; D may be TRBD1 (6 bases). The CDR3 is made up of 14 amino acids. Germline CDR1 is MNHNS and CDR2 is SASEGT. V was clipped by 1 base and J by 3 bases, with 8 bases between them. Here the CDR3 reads CASSEVQGTDTQYF. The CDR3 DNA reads TGTGCCAGCAGTGAAGTGCAGGGGACAGATACGCAGTATTTT.

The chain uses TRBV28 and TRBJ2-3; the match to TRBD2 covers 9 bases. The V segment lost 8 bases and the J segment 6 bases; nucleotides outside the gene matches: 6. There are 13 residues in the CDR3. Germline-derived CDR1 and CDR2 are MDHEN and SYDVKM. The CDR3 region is CASSTSGRDTQYF. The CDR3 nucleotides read TGTGCCAGCTCGACTAGCGGTCGGGATACGCAGTATTTT. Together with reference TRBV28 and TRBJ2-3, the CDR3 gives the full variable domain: DVKVTQSSRYLVKRTGEKVFLECVQDMDHENMFWYRQDPGLGLRLIYFSYDVKMKEKGDIPEGYSVSREKKERFSLILESASTNQTSMYLCASSTSGRDTQYFGPGTRLTVL.

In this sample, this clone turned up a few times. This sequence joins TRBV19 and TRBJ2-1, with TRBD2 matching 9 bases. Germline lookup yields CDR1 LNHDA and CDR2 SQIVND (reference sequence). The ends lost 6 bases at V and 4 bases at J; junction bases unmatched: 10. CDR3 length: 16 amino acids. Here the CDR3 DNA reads TGTGCCAGTAGCCGGCGGGGGGGCGGATTGTACAATGAGCAGTTCTTC. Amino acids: CASSRRGGGLYNEQFF. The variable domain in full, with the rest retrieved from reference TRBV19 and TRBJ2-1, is DGGITQSPKYLFRKEGQNVTLSCEQNLNHDAMYWYRQDPGQGLRLIYYSQIVNDFQKGDIAEGYSVSREKKESFPLTVTSAQKNPTAFYLCASSRRGGGLYNEQFFGPGTRLTVL.

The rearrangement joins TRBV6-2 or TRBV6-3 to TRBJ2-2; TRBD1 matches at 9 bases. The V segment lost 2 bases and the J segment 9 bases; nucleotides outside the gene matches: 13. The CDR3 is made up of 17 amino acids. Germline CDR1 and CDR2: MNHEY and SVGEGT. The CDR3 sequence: CASSYLGTGSAVWELFF. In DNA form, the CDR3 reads TGTGCCAGCAGTTACCTTGGGACAGGGTCCGCGGTTTGGGAGCTGTTTTTT.

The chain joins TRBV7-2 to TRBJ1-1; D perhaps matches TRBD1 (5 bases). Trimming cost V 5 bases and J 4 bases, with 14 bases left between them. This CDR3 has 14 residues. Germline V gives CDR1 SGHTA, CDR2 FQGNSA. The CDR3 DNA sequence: TGTGCCAGCAGCCCCGGACGGGGGGGCACTGAAGCTTTCTTT. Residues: CASSPGRGGTEAFF.

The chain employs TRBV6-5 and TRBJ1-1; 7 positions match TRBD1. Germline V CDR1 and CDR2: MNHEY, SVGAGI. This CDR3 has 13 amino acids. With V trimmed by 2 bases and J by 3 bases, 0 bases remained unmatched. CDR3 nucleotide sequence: TGTGCCAGCAGTTACCAGGGGGACACTGAAGCTTTCTTT. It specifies CASSYQGDTEAFF.

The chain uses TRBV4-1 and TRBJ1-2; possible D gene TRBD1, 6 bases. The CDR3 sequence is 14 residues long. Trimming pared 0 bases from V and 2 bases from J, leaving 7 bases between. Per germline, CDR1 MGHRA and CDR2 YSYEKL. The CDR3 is CASSQETGNYGYTF. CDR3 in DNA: TGCGCCAGCAGCCAAGAAACAGGGAACTATGGCTACACCTTC.

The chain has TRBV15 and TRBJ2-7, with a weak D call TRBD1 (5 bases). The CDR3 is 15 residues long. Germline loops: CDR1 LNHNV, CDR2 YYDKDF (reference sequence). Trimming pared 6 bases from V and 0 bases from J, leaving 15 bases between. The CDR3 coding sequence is TGTGCCACCAGAGAAGGACACTCGAGCTCCTACGAGCAGTACTTC. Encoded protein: CATREGHSSSYEQYF.

The CDR3 here is CASSLALAGAGNVEQFF. As DNA, the CDR3 is TGTGCCAGCAGCTTAGCACTAGCGGGAGCAGGTAACGTTGAGCAGTTCTTC. This rearrangement joins TRBV7-2 to TRBJ2-1, with 11 bases that match TRBD2. The length of the CDR3 is 17 residues. CDR1 and CDR2 (germline): SGHTA, FQGNSA. V was clipped by 0 bases and J by 9 bases; unmatched bases: 10.

For the CDR3, the DNA is TGCGCCAGCAGCTTAGGACATTCCCAAAACACTGAAGCTTTCTTT. This encodes CASSLGHSQNTEAFF. This chain links TRBV5-1 with TRBJ1-1, with D perhaps matching TRBD1 (5 bases). The CDR3 spans 15 residues. The ends were cut back, 2 bases at V and 2 bases at J, with 13 bases in the middle. CDR1 and CDR2 (germline): SGHRS, YFSETQ.

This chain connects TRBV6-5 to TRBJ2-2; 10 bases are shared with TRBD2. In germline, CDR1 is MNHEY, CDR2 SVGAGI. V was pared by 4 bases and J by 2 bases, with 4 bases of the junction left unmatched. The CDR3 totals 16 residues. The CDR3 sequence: CASSWGLAPNTGELFF. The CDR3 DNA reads TGTGCCAGCAGTTGGGGACTAGCGCCTAACACCGGGGAGCTGTTTTTT.

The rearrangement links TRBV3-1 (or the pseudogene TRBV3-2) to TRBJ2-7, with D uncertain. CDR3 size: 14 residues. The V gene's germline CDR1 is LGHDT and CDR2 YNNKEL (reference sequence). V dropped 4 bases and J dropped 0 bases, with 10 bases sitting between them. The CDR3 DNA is TGTGCCAGCAGCCCCCAGACAAGCTCCTACGAGCAGTACTTC. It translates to CASSPQTSSYEQYF.

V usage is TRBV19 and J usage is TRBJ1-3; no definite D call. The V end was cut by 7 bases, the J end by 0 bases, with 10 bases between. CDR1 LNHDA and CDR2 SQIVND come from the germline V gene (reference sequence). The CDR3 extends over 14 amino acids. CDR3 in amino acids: CASTVQSSGNTIYF. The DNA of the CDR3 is TGTGCCAGTACGGTACAGTCCTCTGGAAACACCATATATTTT.

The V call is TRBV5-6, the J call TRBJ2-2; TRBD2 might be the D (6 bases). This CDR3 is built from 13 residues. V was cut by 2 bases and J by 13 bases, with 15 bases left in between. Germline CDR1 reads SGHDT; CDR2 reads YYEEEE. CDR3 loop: CASSLGTRGPLFF. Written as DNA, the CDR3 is TGTGCCAGCAGCTTAGGGACTCGGGGTCCGCTGTTTTTT.